The subject of this entry is one T cell receptor (beta chain). In the original processing: Estimation of nucleated cell counts was performed using reference gene primer amplification. TCRdb keeps only in-frame clones here, not all; method: immunoSEQ multiplex PCR. V and J calls and clone size are given by that table; D and trimming were obtained from the DNA. The sample has more than 200,000 clones, about 87% seen once. This entry is derived from a study of blood T cell repertoires in COVID-19. Study summary: Italy, Spain and the United States were the sources of the convalescent and acute COVID-19 samples. In each case, the material was cDNA or gDNA derived from T cells, B-cell-depleted T cells, or PBMCs.

In Seattle, patients joined the study during active infection and were tracked longitudinally. The germline V and J ends were trimmed by 5 bases and 0 bases, with 14 bases remaining between them. The CDR3 length is 16 residues. Germline loops: CDR1 SGHAT, CDR2 FQNNGV. This receptor was obtained from a man aged 25 to 45 with COVID-19, enrolled during active disease. The gene calls are TRBV11-2 and TRBJ1-3, with D unresolved. Sequencing was carried out using peripheral blood. Here the CDR3 DNA reads TGTGCCAGCAGCCCACGGAGGTACTACTCTGGAAACACCATATATTTT. It codes for CASSPRRYYSGNTIYF. The complete variable domain, with remaining parts taken from reference TRBV11-2 and TRBJ1-3, reads EAGVAQSPRYKIIEKRQSVAFWCNPISGHATLYWYQQILGQGPKLLIQFQNNGVVDDSQLPKDRFSAERLKGVDSTLKIQPAKLEDSAVYLCASSPRRYYSGNTIYFGEGSWLTVV.